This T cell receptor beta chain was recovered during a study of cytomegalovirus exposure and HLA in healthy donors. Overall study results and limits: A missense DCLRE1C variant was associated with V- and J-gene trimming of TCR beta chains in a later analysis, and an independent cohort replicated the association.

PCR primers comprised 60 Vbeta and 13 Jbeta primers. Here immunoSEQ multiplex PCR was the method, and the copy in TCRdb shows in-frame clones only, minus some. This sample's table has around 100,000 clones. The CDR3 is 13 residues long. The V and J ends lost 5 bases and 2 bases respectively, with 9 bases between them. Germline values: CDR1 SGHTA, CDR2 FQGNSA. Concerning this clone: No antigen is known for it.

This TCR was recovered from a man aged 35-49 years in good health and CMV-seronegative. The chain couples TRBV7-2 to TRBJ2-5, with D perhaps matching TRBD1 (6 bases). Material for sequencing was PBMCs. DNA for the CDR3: TGTGCCAGCAGCGAAGGACAGCAAGAGACCCAGTACTTC. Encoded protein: CASSEGQQETQYF.